This T cell receptor beta chain was identified in a study of blood T cell repertoires in COVID-19. Study-level information: Samples of COVID-19 (acute and convalescent) were obtained from the United States, Italy and Spain. The analysed material was cDNA or gDNA that came from T cells, B-cell-depleted T cells, or PBMCs.

As processed by the authors: Using reference gene primer amplification, nucleated cell counts were estimated. The method was immunoSEQ multiplex PCR; TCRdb's version includes in-frame clones alone and lacks a portion of them. That table is the source of V, J and clone size, and D and trimming were worked out from the DNA. The table includes fewer than 85,000 clones, less than 95% detected once. In this sample, this clone turned up once. Germline V lookup: CDR1 LNHNV, CDR2 YYDKDF (reference sequence). V was trimmed by 0 bases and J by 0 bases, leaving 5 bases between them. The CDR3 has 15 residues. The TCR sequence derives from a woman in her fifties or sixties in a cohort sampled during active COVID-19. The source material was peripheral blood. The chain recombines TRBV15 with TRBJ2-2; D call uncertain. CDR3 amino acids: CATSRDLTNTGELFF. The CDR3 nucleotides are TGTGCCACCAGCAGAGATCTAACGAACACCGGGGAGCTGTTTTTT.